This entry lists 27 T cell receptor beta chains sequenced from one sample in a study of shared clonotypes between healthy human individuals. Here immunoSEQ multiplex PCR was the method, and the copy in TCRdb shows in-frame clones only, minus some. The table has some 550,000 clones, more than 95% seen once. The sample comprised naive CD4+ T cells sorted from blood. The subset denotes: CD45RA+ positively selected. Receptors originate from a woman in her 30s in good health.

This chain connects TRBV10-1 to TRBJ2-7; 9 nucleotides match TRBD2. V lost 0 bases and J lost 3; bases outside the gene matches: 6. This CDR3 has 16 amino acids. In germline, CDR1 is WNHNN, CDR2 SYGVQD (reference sequence). Written as DNA, the CDR3 is TGCGCCAGCAGTGAGTCGGCGGGAGGGCCGGGCTACGAGCAGTACTTC. Protein product: CASSESAGGPGYEQYF.

This rearrangement joins TRBV5-8 to TRBJ2-1; D ambiguous. V gave up 4 bases and J gave up 6 bases, with 20 bases separating them. The length of the CDR3 is 16 residues. Per germline, CDR1 SGHTS and CDR2 YDEGEE. CDR3 bases: TGTGCCAGCAGCCCCCTTACAGCGCCTCGTGTCAATGAGCAGTTCTTC. Amino acid sequence: CASSPLTAPRVNEQFF.

The gene calls are TRBV10-1 and TRBJ1-1; TRBD1 aligns across 7 bases. This CDR3 is built from 16 residues. The J segment lost 5 bases and the V segment lost 5 bases, leaving 14 bases of the junction unmatched. Germline V CDR1 and CDR2: WNHNN, SYGVQD (reference sequence). The CDR3 region is CASSKGTAGERTEAFF. The CDR3 nucleotides are TGCGCCAGCAGTAAAGGGACAGCCGGCGAGAGGACTGAAGCTTTCTTT.

CDR3 protein: CASSLGRGQGFPGELFF. DNA of the CDR3: TGTGCCAGCAGTTTGGGGCGCGGACAGGGGTTCCCCGGGGAGCTGTTTTTT. This rearrangement joins TRBV28 to TRBJ2-2; 9 bases agree with TRBD1. The CDR3 runs 17 residues. Trimming removed 3 bases from V and 6 bases from J; junction bases left unmatched: 11. CDR1 is MDHEN, CDR2 SYDVKM, per germline. The variable domain in full, completed from reference TRBV28 and TRBJ2-2, reads DVKVTQSSRYLVKRTGEKVFLECVQDMDHENMFWYRQDPGLGLRLIYFSYDVKMKEKGDIPEGYSVSREKKERFSLILESASTNQTSMYLCASSLGRGQGFPGELFFGEGSRLTVL.

The chain employs TRBV7-8 and TRBJ2-1, with D possibly called TRBD1 or TRBD2 (6 bases each). V gave up 4 bases and J gave up 2 bases, with 18 bases separating them. This CDR3 region has 17 residues. Germline assignment: CDR1 SGHVS and CDR2 FQNEAQ. The CDR3 region has the DNA TGTGCCAGCAGCTCGGTGAAGAGAGGGGGGCCCTACAATGAGCAGTTCTTC. Its translation: CASSSVKRGGPYNEQFF.

The CDR3 DNA sequence: TGTGCCAGCAGGTTCGAGGTGCAGACTGAAGCTTTCTTT. Translation gives CASRFEVQTEAFF. The chain combines TRBV2 with TRBJ1-1; D gene uncertain. Germline loops: CDR1 SNHLY, CDR2 FYNNEI. The CDR3 loop spans 13 amino acids. The ends were cut back, 6 bases at V and 5 bases at J, with 13 bases in the middle.

The chain couples TRBV6-5 to TRBJ2-5, with a tentative D call TRBD2 (7 bases). The CDR3 is 13 residues long. V was shortened by 7 bases and J by 5 bases, with 14 bases between the two germline ends. Germline CDR1 is MNHEY and CDR2 is SVGAGI. This CDR3 reads CASKFEGGETQYF. The CDR3 DNA follows: TGTGCCAGCAAGTTTGAGGGGGGGGAGACCCAGTACTTC.

V is TRBV7-9 and J is TRBJ2-3; D possibly corresponds to TRBD1 (6 bases). CDR1 is SEHNR, CDR2 FQNEAQ, per germline (reference sequence). This CDR3 has 15 amino acids. The V and J ends lost 4 bases and 3 bases respectively, with 14 bases between them. The CDR3 nucleotides are TGTGCCAGCAGCTCCTTGGGGACAAGGACAGATACGCAGTATTTT. Its protein product is CASSSLGTRTDTQYF.

The rearrangement joins TRBV28 to TRBJ2-3, with TRBD2 identical over 7 bases. The CDR3 runs 15 residues. The ends lost 3 bases at V and 3 bases at J; junction bases unmatched: 6. CDR1 is MDHEN, CDR2 SYDVKM, per germline. CDR3 in amino acids: CASSLTGLVTDTQYF. CDR3 bases: TGTGCCAGCAGTTTGACCGGACTAGTAACAGATACGCAGTATTTT.

The chain carries TRBV28 and TRBJ2-1; D unclear. The CDR3 contains 11 residues. The germline V and J ends were trimmed by 10 bases and 8 bases, with 12 bases remaining between them. Per the germline V gene, CDR1 is MDHEN and CDR2 is SYDVKM. The CDR3: CATERWDEQFF. The CDR3 nucleotides read TGTGCCACTGAACGGTGGGATGAGCAGTTCTTC.

The chain uses TRBV29-1 and TRBJ2-1, with TRBD2 matching over 11 bases. The J segment lost 3 bases and the V segment lost 0 bases, leaving 4 bases of the junction unmatched. Germline CDR1 and CDR2: SQVTM and ANQGSEA. The CDR3 has 16 amino acids. CDR3 residues: CSVEDLGTSGYNEQFF. The CDR3 region has the DNA TGCAGCGTTGAAGATCTAGGGACTAGCGGCTACAATGAGCAGTTCTTC.

The gene calls are TRBV6-5 and TRBJ2-1; 7 bases agree with TRBD2. This CDR3 contains 13 residues. CDR1 is MNHEY, CDR2 SVGAGI, per germline. J was trimmed by 8 bases and V by 2 bases; bases with no gene match: 3. The CDR3 DNA follows: TGTGCCAGCAGTTACGCTAGCGGCCATGAGCAGTTCTTC. It yields the protein CASSYASGHEQFF.

The rearrangement links TRBV9 to TRBJ2-2; D gene unclear. V was pared by 0 bases and J by 2 bases, with 11 bases between. Germline V gives CDR1 SGDLS, CDR2 YYNGEE. The CDR3 covers 16 residues. The CDR3 DNA reads as TGTGCCAGCAGCGTAGAAACTCATTTAAACACCGGGGAGCTGTTTTTT. It is translated as CASSVETHLNTGELFF.

The chain employs TRBV28 and TRBJ1-6; unclear D gene. Germline V CDR1 and CDR2: MDHEN, SYDVKM. The V end lost 6 bases, the J end lost 9 bases, and 9 bases lay between the germline ends. The CDR3 sequence is 12 residues long. CDR3 amino acids: CASSSTGSPLHF. The CDR3 DNA sequence: TGTGCCAGCAGCTCGACCGGTTCACCCCTCCACTTT.

This sequence joins TRBV6-5 and TRBJ2-5; 9 bases match TRBD2. Trimming at V came to 3 bases and at J to 5 bases, leaving 7 bases not matched to a gene. The CDR3 is made up of 15 amino acids. Germline lookup yields CDR1 MNHEY and CDR2 SVGAGI. DNA of the CDR3: TGTGCCAGCAGTTATTTGGCGGGAGGGTCGGAGACCCAGTACTTC. As protein: CASSYLAGGSETQYF.

The CDR3 protein is CASLRLAGVLGELFF. For the CDR3, the DNA is TGTGCCAGTCTAAGACTAGCGGGAGTACTTGGGGAGCTGTTTTTT. The rearrangement uses TRBV6-1 and TRBJ2-2; 12 nucleotides align to TRBD2. The CDR3 spans 15 residues. J gave up 8 bases and V 9 bases, and 10 bases lay outside the gene matches. Germline assignment: CDR1 MNHNS and CDR2 SASEGT.

The J gene is TRBJ2-7, the V gene TRBV19, with D tentatively TRBD2 (6 bases). The V gene's germline CDR1 is LNHDA and CDR2 SQIVND (reference sequence). V lost 7 bases and J 5 bases, leaving 18 bases between the germline ends. The CDR3 runs to 14 residues. The CDR3 nucleotides read TGTGCCAGTACTTTTGGCGGGACCAGGGACGAGCAGTACTTC. Protein: CASTFGGTRDEQYF. The full variable domain, completed using reference TRBV19 and TRBJ2-7, is DGGITQSPKYLFRKEGQNVTLSCEQNLNHDAMYWYRQDPGQGLRLIYYSQIVNDFQKGDIAEGYSVSREKKESFPLTVTSAQKNPTAFYLCASTFGGTRDEQYFGPGTRLTVT.

This clone appeared a few times. This chain links TRBV9 with TRBJ1-2; D is uncertain. This CDR3 has 14 amino acids. V dropped 3 bases and J dropped 6 bases, with 15 bases sitting between them. Germline loops: CDR1 SGDLS, CDR2 YYNGEE. The CDR3 DNA sequence: TGTGCCAGCAGCGACCTTACTTACAGAGATGGCTACACCTTC. This codes for CASSDLTYRDGYTF.

V gene TRBV4-1 combines with J gene TRBJ1-4; D is ambiguous. The V gene lost 2 bases and the J gene lost 3 bases, with 1 base spanning the gap. The CDR3 loop spans 12 amino acids. Germline CDR1 reads MGHRA; CDR2 reads YSYEKL. This CDR3 reads CASSQPNEKLFF. Written as DNA, the CDR3 is TGCGCCAGCAGCCAACCTAATGAAAAACTGTTTTTT.

This clone was detected once. This chain links TRBV27 with TRBJ1-3, with 11 bases fitting TRBD1. Trimming took 6 bases from V and 3 from J; bases not matched to a gene: 7. The CDR3 is made up of 16 amino acids. Germline CDR1 and CDR2: MNHEY and SMNVEV (reference sequence). The DNA for the CDR3 is TGTGCCAGCAGGCGACTGGGACAGGGGGTTGGAAACACCATATATTTT. Protein: CASRRLGQGVGNTIYF.

This chain joins TRBV29-1 and TRBJ1-3; TRBD1 aligns across 8 bases. The V gene's germline CDR1 is SQVTM and CDR2 ANQGSEA. This CDR3 is 13 amino acids long. The trim removed 6 bases at V and 3 bases at J, leaving 4 bases unmatched. The CDR3 sequence: CSVEGQDGNTIYF. As DNA, the CDR3 is TGCAGCGTCGAGGGACAGGATGGAAACACCATATATTTT. The full variable domain, with the rest looked up from reference TRBV29-1 and TRBJ1-3, is SAVISQKPSRDICQRGTSLTIQCQVDSQVTMMFWYRQQPGQSLTLIATANQGSEATYESGFVIDKFPISRPNLTFSTLTVSNMSPEDSSIYLCSVEGQDGNTIYFGEGSWLTVV.

The chain is built from TRBV28 and TRBJ1-1; weak D call: TRBD1 (6 bases). Germline V gene sequence: CDR1 MDHEN, CDR2 SYDVKM. There are 14 residues in the CDR3. V dropped 6 bases and J dropped 6 bases, with 17 bases sitting between them. The CDR3 nucleotides read TGTGCCAGCAGCCCACACAGGGCTGGGGCTGAAGCTTTCTTT. Translating it yields CASSPHRAGAEAFF.

The chain links TRBV7-8 to TRBJ2-7, with TRBD1 matching over 7 bases. The CDR3 length is 12 residues. CDR1 SGHVS and CDR2 FQNEAQ come from the germline V gene. V lost 5 bases and J lost 4; bases outside the gene matches: 2. The CDR3 region has the DNA TGTGCCAGCAGCCCGGGACAGTACGAGCAGTACTTC. Translated: CASSPGQYEQYF.

The CDR3 loop is CASSDPPNGTSGYEQYF. The CDR3 nucleotides are TGTGCCAGCTCAGACCCACCCAACGGGACTAGCGGCTACGAGCAGTACTTC. The rearrangement uses TRBV27 and TRBJ2-7, with TRBD2 matching over 11 bases. V shed 8 bases and J 3 bases; nucleotides not matched to a gene: 15. The germline V gene has CDR1 MNHEY and CDR2 SMNVEV (reference sequence). The CDR3 sequence is 17 residues long.

Here the CDR3 DNA reads TGTGCCAGCAGACCGAGCACCGGGGAGCTGTTTTTT. It yields the protein CASRPSTGELFF. This sequence joins TRBV2 and TRBJ2-2; no clear D. Trimming left V 6 bases short and J 4 bases short, with 6 bases between. The germline gives CDR1 SNHLY, CDR2 FYNNEI. CDR3 length equals 12 residues.

The rearrangement joins TRBV30 to TRBJ1-1, with D maybe TRBD1 (5 bases). This CDR3 is 15 amino acids long. Trimming cost V 3 bases and J 7 bases, with 21 bases left between them. Germline V CDR1 and CDR2: GTSNPN, SVGIG (reference sequence). The CDR3 DNA reads as TGTGCCTGGAGGGGTGAAGGGGAAGGGTACGTTGAAGCTTTCTTT. Its protein is CAWRGEGEGYVEAFF.

The chain recombines TRBV2 with TRBJ2-5; D not resolved. Trimming left V 7 bases short and J 1 base short, with 16 bases between. Germline assignment: CDR1 SNHLY and CDR2 FYNNEI. The CDR3 runs 15 residues. The chain's CDR3 is CASTLKGRSQETQYF. The DNA of the CDR3 is TGTGCCAGCACTCTGAAGGGTCGCAGCCAAGAGACCCAGTACTTC.